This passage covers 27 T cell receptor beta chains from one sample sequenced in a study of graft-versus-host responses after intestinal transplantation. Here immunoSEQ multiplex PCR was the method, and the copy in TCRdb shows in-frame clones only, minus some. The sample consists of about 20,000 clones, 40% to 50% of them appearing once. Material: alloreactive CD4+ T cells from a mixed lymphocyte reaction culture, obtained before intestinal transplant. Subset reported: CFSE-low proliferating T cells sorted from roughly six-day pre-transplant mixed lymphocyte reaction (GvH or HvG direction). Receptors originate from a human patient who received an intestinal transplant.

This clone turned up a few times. The CDR3 DNA is TGTGCCAGTAGTGAGGAGAACTATGGCTACACCTTC. Amino acids: CASSEENYGYTF. V usage is TRBV19 and J usage is TRBJ1-2; unclear D gene. Germline V gives CDR1 LNHDA, CDR2 SQIVND (reference sequence). V lost 5 bases and J lost 2, with 6 bases in between. CDR3 length: 12 residues.

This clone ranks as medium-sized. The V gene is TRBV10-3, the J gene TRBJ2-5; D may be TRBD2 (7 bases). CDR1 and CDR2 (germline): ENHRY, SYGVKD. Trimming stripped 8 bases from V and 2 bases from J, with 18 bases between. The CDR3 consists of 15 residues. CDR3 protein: CAISIAGGRQETQYF. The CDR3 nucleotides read TGTGCCATCTCAATCGCCGGGGGGCGACAAGAGACCCAGTACTTC.

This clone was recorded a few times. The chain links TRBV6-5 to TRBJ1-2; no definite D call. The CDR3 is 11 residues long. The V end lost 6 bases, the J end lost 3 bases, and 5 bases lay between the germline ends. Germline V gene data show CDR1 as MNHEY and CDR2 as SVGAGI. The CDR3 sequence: CASRTYYGYTF. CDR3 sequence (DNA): TGTGCCAGCAGGACTTACTATGGCTACACCTTC.

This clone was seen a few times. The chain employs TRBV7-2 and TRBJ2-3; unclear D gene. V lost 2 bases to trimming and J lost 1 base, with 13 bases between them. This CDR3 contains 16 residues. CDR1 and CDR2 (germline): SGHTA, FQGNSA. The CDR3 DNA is TGTGCCAGCAGCTTATTTCGTCTTAGTCGCACAGATACGCAGTATTTT. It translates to CASSLFRLSRTDTQYF.

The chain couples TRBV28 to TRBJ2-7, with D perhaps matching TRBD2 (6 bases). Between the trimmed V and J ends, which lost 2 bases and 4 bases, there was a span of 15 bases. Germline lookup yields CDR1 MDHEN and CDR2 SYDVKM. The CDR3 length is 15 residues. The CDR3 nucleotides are TGTGCCAGCAGTTTAGGAGGGCCAGGGAGTTACGAGCAGTACTTC. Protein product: CASSLGGPGSYEQYF. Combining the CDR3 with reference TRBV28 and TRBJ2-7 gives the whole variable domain DVKVTQSSRYLVKRTGEKVFLECVQDMDHENMFWYRQDPGLGLRLIYFSYDVKMKEKGDIPEGYSVSREKKERFSLILESASTNQTSMYLCASSLGGPGSYEQYFGPGTRLTVT.

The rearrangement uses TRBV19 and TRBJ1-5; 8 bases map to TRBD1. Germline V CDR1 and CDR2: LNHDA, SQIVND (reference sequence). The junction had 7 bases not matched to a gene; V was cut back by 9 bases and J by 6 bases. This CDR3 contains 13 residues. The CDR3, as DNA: TGTGCCAGCGGCGACAGGGGTGGTCAGCCCCAGCATTTT. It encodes CASGDRGGQPQHF.

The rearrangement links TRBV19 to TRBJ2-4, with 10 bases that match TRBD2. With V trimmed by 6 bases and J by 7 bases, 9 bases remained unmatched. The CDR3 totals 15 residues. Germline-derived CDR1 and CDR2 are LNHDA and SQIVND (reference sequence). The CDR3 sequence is CASRPPGLATNIQYF. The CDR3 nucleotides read TGTGCCAGTAGACCCCCGGGACTAGCGACGAACATTCAGTACTTC.

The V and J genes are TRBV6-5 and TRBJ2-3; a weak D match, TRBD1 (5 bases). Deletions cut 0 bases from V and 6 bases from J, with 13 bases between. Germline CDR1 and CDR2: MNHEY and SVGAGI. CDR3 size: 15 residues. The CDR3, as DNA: TGTGCCAGCAGTTACTCAGGACAAAAGTCGGATACGCAGTATTTT. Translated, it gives CASSYSGQKSDTQYF.

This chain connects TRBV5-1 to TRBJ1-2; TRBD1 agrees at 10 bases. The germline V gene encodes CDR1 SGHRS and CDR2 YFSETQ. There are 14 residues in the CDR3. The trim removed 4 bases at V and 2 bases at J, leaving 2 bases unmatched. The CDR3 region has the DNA TGCGCCAGCAGCGGGGGACAGGGGAACTATGGCTACACCTTC. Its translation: CASSGGQGNYGYTF.

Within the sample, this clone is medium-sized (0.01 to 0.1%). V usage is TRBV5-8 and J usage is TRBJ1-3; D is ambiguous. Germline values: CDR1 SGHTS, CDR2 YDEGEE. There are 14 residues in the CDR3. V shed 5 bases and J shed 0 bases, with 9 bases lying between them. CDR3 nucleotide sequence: TGTGCCAGCAGTTGGAGAGACTCTGGAAACACCATATATTTT. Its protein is CASSWRDSGNTIYF.

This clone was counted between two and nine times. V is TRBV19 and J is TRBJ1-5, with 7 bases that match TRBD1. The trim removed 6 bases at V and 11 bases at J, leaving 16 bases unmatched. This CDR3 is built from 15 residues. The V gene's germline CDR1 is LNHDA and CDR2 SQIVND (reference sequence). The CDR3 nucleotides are TGTGCCAGTAGAAAAGGACAGGAGCTAATCTATGCCCAGCATTTT. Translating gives CASRKGQELIYAQHF.

The CDR3 DNA reads as TGTGCCAGCAGCCCAACGGGGTACGAGCAGTACTTC. Translating gives CASSPTGYEQYF. The chain uses TRBV7-8 and TRBJ2-7; TRBD2 might be the D (5 bases). Germline CDR1 reads SGHVS; CDR2 reads FQNEAQ. This CDR3 is built from 12 residues. V lost 5 bases and J 4 bases, leaving 9 bases between the germline ends.

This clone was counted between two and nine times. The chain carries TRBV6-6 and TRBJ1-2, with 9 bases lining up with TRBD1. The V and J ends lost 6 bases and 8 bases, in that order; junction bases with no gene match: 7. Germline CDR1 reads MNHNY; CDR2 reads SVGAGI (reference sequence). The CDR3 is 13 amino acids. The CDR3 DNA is TGTGCCAGCAGCTGGGGACAGGGAGGGGGCTACACCTTC. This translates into CASSWGQGGGYTF.

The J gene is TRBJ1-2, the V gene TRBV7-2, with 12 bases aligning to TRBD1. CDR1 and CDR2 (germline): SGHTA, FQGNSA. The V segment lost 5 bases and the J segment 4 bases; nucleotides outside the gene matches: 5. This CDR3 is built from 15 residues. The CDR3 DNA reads TGTGCCAGCAGCCCCGGGACAGGGGGCGGCTATGGCTACACCTTC. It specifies CASSPGTGGGYGYTF.

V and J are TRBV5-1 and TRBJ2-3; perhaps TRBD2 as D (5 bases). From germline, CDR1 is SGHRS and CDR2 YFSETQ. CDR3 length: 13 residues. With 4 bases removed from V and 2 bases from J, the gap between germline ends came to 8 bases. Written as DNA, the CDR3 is TGCGCCAGCAGCCCGGACTTCACAGATACGCAGTATTTT. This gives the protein CASSPDFTDTQYF.

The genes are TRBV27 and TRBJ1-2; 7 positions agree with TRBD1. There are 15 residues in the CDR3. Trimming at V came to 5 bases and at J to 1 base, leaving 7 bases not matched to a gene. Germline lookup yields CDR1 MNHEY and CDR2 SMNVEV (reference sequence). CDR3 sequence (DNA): TGTGCCAGCAGTCATAATCGGGACAGTAACTATGGCTACACCTTC. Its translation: CASSHNRDSNYGYTF.

The CDR3 region is CAIAGTGGSYEQYF. The CDR3 coding sequence is TGTGCCATCGCCGGGACAGGGGGATCCTACGAGCAGTACTTC. V usage is TRBV10-3 and J usage is TRBJ2-7; 11 bases are shared with TRBD1. This CDR3 is built from 14 residues. V dropped 8 bases and J dropped 1; count of bases not matched to a gene: 4. Germline V gene lookup returns CDR1 ENHRY and CDR2 SYGVKD.

The CDR3 DNA sequence: TGTGCCAGCTCACTACTACAGGGAGAGCAGACCCAGTACTTC. Translated, it gives CASSLLQGEQTQYF. The chain has TRBV18 and TRBJ2-5, with D possibly TRBD1 on 6 matching bases. Germline CDR1 KGHSH, CDR2 LQKENI. CDR3 size: 14 residues. V dropped 4 bases and J dropped 6 bases, with 15 bases sitting between them.

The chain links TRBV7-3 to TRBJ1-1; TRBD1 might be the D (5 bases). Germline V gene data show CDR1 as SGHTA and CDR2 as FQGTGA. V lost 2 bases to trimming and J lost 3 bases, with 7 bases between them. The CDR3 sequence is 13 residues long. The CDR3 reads CASSLQGYTEAFF. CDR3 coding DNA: TGTGCCAGCAGCTTACAGGGTTACACTGAAGCTTTCTTT.

The CDR3 DNA follows: TGTGCCAGCAGCGTAGGACTAGCCCTTTCCAATGAGCAGTTCTTC. Translation: CASSVGLALSNEQFF. V gene TRBV9 combines with J gene TRBJ2-1; 7 bases agree with TRBD2. The CDR3 runs 15 residues. The germline V gene has CDR1 SGDLS and CDR2 YYNGEE. With V trimmed by 0 bases and J by 6 bases, 6 bases remained unmatched.

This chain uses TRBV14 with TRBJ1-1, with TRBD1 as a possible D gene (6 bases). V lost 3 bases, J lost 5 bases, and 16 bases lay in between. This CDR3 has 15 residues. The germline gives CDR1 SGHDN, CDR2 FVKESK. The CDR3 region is CASSQRGGRGTEAFF. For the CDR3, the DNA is TGTGCCAGCAGCCAGAGGGGGGGCCGGGGGACTGAAGCTTTCTTT.

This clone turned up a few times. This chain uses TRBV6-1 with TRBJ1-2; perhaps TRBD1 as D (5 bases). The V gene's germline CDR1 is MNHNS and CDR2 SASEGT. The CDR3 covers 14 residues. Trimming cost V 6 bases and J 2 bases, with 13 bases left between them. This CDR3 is CASRVPWGNYGYTF. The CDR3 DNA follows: TGTGCCAGCAGAGTCCCTTGGGGCAACTATGGCTACACCTTC.

As DNA, the CDR3 is TGTGCCAGCTCCCCGCCCAGCTCCTACGAGCAGTACTTC. Encoded protein: CASSPPSSYEQYF. V and J are TRBV18 and TRBJ2-7; D remains unclear. Germline-derived CDR1 and CDR2 are KGHSH and LQKENI. V was cut by 6 bases and J by 0 bases, with 9 bases left in between. This CDR3 is built from 13 residues.

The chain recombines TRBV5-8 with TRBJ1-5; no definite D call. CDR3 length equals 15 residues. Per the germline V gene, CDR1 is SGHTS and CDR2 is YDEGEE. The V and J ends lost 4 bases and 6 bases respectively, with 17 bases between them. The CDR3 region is CASSLGTVRGQPQHF. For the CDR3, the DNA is TGTGCCAGCAGCCTCGGCACAGTCCGGGGTCAGCCCCAGCATTTT.

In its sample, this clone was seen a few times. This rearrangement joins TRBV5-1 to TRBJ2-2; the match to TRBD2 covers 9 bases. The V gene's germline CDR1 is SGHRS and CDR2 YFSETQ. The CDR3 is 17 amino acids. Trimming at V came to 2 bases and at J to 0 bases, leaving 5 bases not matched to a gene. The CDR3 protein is CASSLAGGHTNTGELFF. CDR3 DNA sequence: TGCGCCAGCAGCTTAGCGGGGGGCCATACGAACACCGGGGAGCTGTTTTTT. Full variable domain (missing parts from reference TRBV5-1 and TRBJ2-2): KAGVTQTPRYLIKTRGQQVTLSCSPISGHRSVSWYQQTPGQGLQFLFEYFSETQRNKGNFPGRFSGRQFSNSRSEMNVSTLELGDSALYLCASSLAGGHTNTGELFFGEGSRLTVL.

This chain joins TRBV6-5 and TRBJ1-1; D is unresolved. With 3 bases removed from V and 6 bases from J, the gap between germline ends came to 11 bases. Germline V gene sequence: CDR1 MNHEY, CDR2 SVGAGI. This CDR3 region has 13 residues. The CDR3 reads CASSYQVGAEAFF. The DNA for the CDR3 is TGTGCCAGCAGTTATCAGGTTGGCGCTGAAGCTTTCTTT.

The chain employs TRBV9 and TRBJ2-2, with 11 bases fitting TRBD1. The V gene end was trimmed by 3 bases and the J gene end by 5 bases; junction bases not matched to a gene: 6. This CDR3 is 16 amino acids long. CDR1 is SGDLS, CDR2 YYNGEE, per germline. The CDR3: CASSAQGTGGTGELFF. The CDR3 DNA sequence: TGTGCCAGCAGCGCCCAGGGGACAGGGGGAACCGGGGAGCTGTTTTTT.